The 23 T cell receptor beta chains below all came from one sample that was sequenced in a study of T cells after yellow fever vaccination. TCRdb re-derived calls from the 5' RACE reads in MiXCR, one entry per CDR3 protein. In the table there are about 630,000 distinct CDR3 sequences, around an eighth of which are singletons. Sequenced material: PBMCs, taken on the day of the yellow fever booster vaccination. The receptors originated from a man under 40 who received the YFV17D yellow fever vaccine.

This clonotype appeared a few times. The rearrangement joins TRBV3-1 to TRBJ2-7; TRBD1 matches 8 bases. This CDR3 spans 13 amino acids. The junction had 8 bases not matched to a gene; V was cut back by 4 bases and J by 9 bases. CDR1 is LGHDT and CDR2 is YNNKEL in the germline V gene (reference sequence). The CDR3 loop is CASSPTGGQGQYF. The DNA for the CDR3 is TGTGCCAGCAGCCCAACAGGGGGACAAGGGCAGTACTTC.

This clonotype has just one count. The V and J genes are TRBV12-3 or TRBV12-4 and TRBJ2-5; D might be TRBD1 or TRBD2, each matching 7 bases. The V end lost 7 bases, the J end lost 5 bases, and 17 bases lay between the germline ends. The CDR3 loop spans 14 amino acids. The CDR3 DNA reads as TGTGCCAGCAACCTGGCAGGGGGGGGGGAGACCCAGTACTTC. This sequence encodes CASNLAGGGETQYF.

Written as DNA, the CDR3 is TGTGCCAGCAGCTCCCGAGGGGCGGTTGAAGCTTTCTTT. It yields the protein CASSSRGAVEAFF. The gene calls are TRBV5-4 and TRBJ1-1; a weak D match, TRBD1 (5 bases). The germline V gene encodes CDR1 SGHNT and CDR2 YYREEE (reference sequence). Trimming pared 3 bases from V and 7 bases from J, leaving 13 bases between. The CDR3 is made up of 13 amino acids.

This clonotype was observed a handful of times. V usage is TRBV3-1 and J usage is TRBJ2-7; 10 bases line up with TRBD2. This CDR3 comprises 15 residues. From germline, CDR1 is LGHDT and CDR2 YNNKEL (reference sequence). The V gene end was trimmed by 4 bases and the J gene end by 7 bases; junction bases not matched to a gene: 10. DNA for the CDR3: TGTGCCAGCAGCCTTCACAGCGGGAGGGCCGGGGAGCAGTACTTC. Translated, it gives CASSLHSGRAGEQYF.

This clonotype was picked up a small number of times. The genes are TRBV5-1 and TRBJ2-3; TRBD2 matches 10 bases. V shed 2 bases, J shed 5 bases, and the junction held 2 bases outside the gene matches. Germline lookup yields CDR1 SGHRS and CDR2 YFSETQ. The CDR3 is 14 residues long. CDR3 region: CASSFLAGVDTQYF. The CDR3 coding sequence is TGCGCCAGCAGCTTCCTAGCGGGAGTAGATACGCAGTATTTT. The whole variable domain, remainder taken from reference TRBV5-1 and TRBJ2-3, is KAGVTQTPRYLIKTRGQQVTLSCSPISGHRSVSWYQQTPGQGLQFLFEYFSETQRNKGNFPGRFSGRQFSNSRSEMNVSTLELGDSALYLCASSFLAGVDTQYFGPGTRLTVL.

This clonotype appeared a single time. The chain links TRBV19 to TRBJ2-7, with D tentatively TRBD1 (6 bases). Trimming took off 0 bases at V and 6 bases at J, with 9 bases between the two ends. CDR1 is LNHDA and CDR2 is SQIVND in the germline V gene (reference sequence). The CDR3 extends over 13 amino acids. CDR3 coding DNA: TGTGCCAGTAGTATAGATCACAGGGTCGAGCAGTACTTC. The encoded protein is CASSIDHRVEQYF. The full variable domain, completed using reference TRBV19 and TRBJ2-7, is DGGITQSPKYLFRKEGQNVTLSCEQNLNHDAMYWYRQDPGQGLRLIYYSQIVNDFQKGDIAEGYSVSREKKESFPLTVTSAQKNPTAFYLCASSIDHRVEQYFGPGTRLTVT.

This clonotype was seen many times. V and J are TRBV29-1 and TRBJ2-2; TRBD2 matches at 9 bases. Per the germline V gene, CDR1 is SQVTM and CDR2 is ANQGSEA. V dropped 4 bases and J dropped 5; count of bases not matched to a gene: 8. The CDR3 covers 15 residues. DNA for the CDR3: TGCAGCGTTGCCCCCTCGGCGGGAGGGACCGGGGAGCTGTTTTTT. Translation: CSVAPSAGGTGELFF.

The chain combines TRBV4-3 with TRBJ2-1; 10 bases align to TRBD2. This CDR3 contains 16 residues. Germline CDR1 and CDR2: LGHNA and YSLEER. The V gene end was trimmed by 4 bases and the J gene end by 9 bases; junction bases not matched to a gene: 12. The CDR3 DNA reads as TGCGCCAGCAGCCCGCCCGGAGCGGGAGGGCCCGGTGAGCAGTTCTTC. Translation gives CASSPPGAGGPGEQFF.

The chain employs TRBV12-3 or TRBV12-4 and TRBJ1-1; D may be TRBD1 (5 bases). V lost 4 bases and J 3 bases, leaving 12 bases between the germline ends. The length of the CDR3 is 14 residues. The CDR3 here is CASSWGGRDTEAFF. In DNA form, the CDR3 reads TGTGCCAGCAGTTGGGGGGGACGCGACACTGAAGCTTTCTTT.

This clonotype was counted a few times. The V and J genes are TRBV29-1 and TRBJ2-3, with TRBD2 identical over 14 bases. Trimming took 6 bases from V and 3 from J; bases not matched to a gene: 8. This CDR3 region has 16 residues. CDR1 and CDR2 from the germline V gene are SQVTM and ANQGSEA. The CDR3, as DNA: TGCAGCGTGAATCCGGGACTAGCGGGAGTGACAGATACGCAGTATTTT. Translated, it gives CSVNPGLAGVTDTQYF.

There are a few counts of this clonotype. The chain has TRBV5-1 and TRBJ2-4, with a possible D match to TRBD2 (7 bases). Per germline, CDR1 SGHRS and CDR2 YFSETQ. This CDR3 comprises 17 residues. Trimming removed 3 bases at V and 0 bases at J, with 16 bases between. As DNA, the CDR3 is TGCGCCAGCAGCTGGGGCGGGGGCGGACTAGCCAAAAACATTCAGTACTTC. Protein sequence: CASSWGGGGLAKNIQYF.

The V call is TRBV6-2 or TRBV6-3, the J call TRBJ2-1, with 10 positions matching TRBD1. CDR3 size: 18 residues. Germline V CDR1 and CDR2: MNHEY, SVGEGT. J gave up 0 bases and V 6 bases, and 11 bases lay outside the gene matches. CDR3 DNA sequence: TGTGCCAGCAGCAGGGGGACAGGGGTCTCGGGCTCCTACAATGAGCAGTTCTTC. It is translated as CASSRGTGVSGSYNEQFF.

This clonotype was picked up a small number of times. The V and J genes are TRBV7-2 and TRBJ1-2; D gene unclear. The germline gives CDR1 SGHTA, CDR2 FQGNSA. The CDR3 totals 15 residues. The ends were cut back, 1 base at V and 1 base at J, with 10 bases in the middle. The CDR3 here is CASSLGRQNNYGYTF. Here the CDR3 DNA reads TGTGCCAGCAGCTTAGGACGGCAGAATAACTATGGCTACACCTTC.

This clonotype was seen many times. The CDR3 nucleotides are TGTGCCATCAGTGTGGCGAGAGAAGGGGAGCTGTTTTTT. It encodes CAISVAREGELFF. The rearrangement uses TRBV10-3 and TRBJ2-2; D not certain. V lost 4 bases and J lost 8, with 11 bases in between. The CDR3 contains 13 residues. Germline CDR1 and CDR2: ENHRY and SYGVKD.

The chain recombines TRBV2 with TRBJ2-1; possible D gene TRBD2, 6 bases. The V end lost 3 bases, the J end lost 6 bases, and 18 bases lay between the germline ends. The CDR3 extends over 16 amino acids. CDR1 and CDR2 from the germline V gene are SNHLY and FYNNEI. The CDR3 nucleotides are TGTGCCAGCAGTGATAGTCTCCGGGAGAGTCTCAATGAGCAGTTCTTC. Translating gives CASSDSLRESLNEQFF.

This clonotype was counted ten times or more. V gene TRBV20-1 combines with J gene TRBJ1-1, with D tentatively TRBD1 (6 bases). Germline V CDR1 and CDR2: DFQATT, SNEGSKA (reference sequence). The CDR3 consists of 14 residues. V was shortened by 3 bases and J by 11 bases, with 22 bases between the two germline ends. DNA for the CDR3: TGCAGTGCTAGGCAACACACAAACAGGGATGTGGCTTTCTTT. It is translated as CSARQHTNRDVAFF.

The chain is built from TRBV5-1 and TRBJ2-7, with 9 bases matching TRBD2. The CDR3 loop spans 17 amino acids. Germline CDR1 is SGHRS and CDR2 is YFSETQ. V lost 1 base, J lost 9 bases, and 17 bases stayed unmatched. CDR3 sequence reads: CASSLPTSGTSFGVQYF. The CDR3 DNA follows: TGCGCCAGCAGCTTGCCGACTTCCGGGACTAGCTTTGGCGTGCAGTACTTC. The full variable domain, completed using reference TRBV5-1 and TRBJ2-7, is KAGVTQTPRYLIKTRGQQVTLSCSPISGHRSVSWYQQTPGQGLQFLFEYFSETQRNKGNFPGRFSGRQFSNSRSEMNVSTLELGDSALYLCASSLPTSGTSFGVQYFGPGTRLTVT.

CDR3 sequence: CAWSVGANTGELFF. Written as DNA, the CDR3 is TGTGCCTGGAGTGTGGGGGCGAACACCGGGGAGCTGTTTTTT. The rearrangement uses TRBV30 and TRBJ2-2; D tentatively fits TRBD1 or TRBD2 (5 bases each). The CDR3 has 14 amino acids. The V end was cut by 0 bases, the J end by 0 bases, with 5 bases between. Germline values: CDR1 GTSNPN, CDR2 SVGIG (reference sequence).

This clonotype appeared a few times. This chain uses TRBV18 with TRBJ1-5; unclear D gene. Trimming removed 3 bases from V and 9 bases from J, with 12 bases in between. This CDR3 contains 13 residues. Germline values: CDR1 KGHSH, CDR2 LQKENI. CDR3 sequence reads: CASSPLTDMPQHF. The CDR3 nucleotides are TGTGCCAGCTCACCCTTGACGGATATGCCCCAGCATTTT.

The rearrangement links TRBV2 to TRBJ2-3, with D unclear. Trimming pared 4 bases from V and 0 bases from J, leaving 11 bases between. The CDR3 extends over 15 amino acids. Germline CDR1 is SNHLY and CDR2 is FYNNEI. CDR3 nucleotides: TGTGCCAGCAGTGGGTCGGAATCTAGCACAGATACGCAGTATTTT. Protein sequence: CASSGSESSTDTQYF. The variable domain in full, completed from reference TRBV2 and TRBJ2-3, reads EPEVTQTPSHQVTQMGQEVILRCVPISNHLYFYWYRQILGQKVEFLVSFYNNEISEKSEIFDDQFSVERPDGSNFTLKIRSTKLEDSAMYFCASSGSESSTDTQYFGPGTRLTVL.

CDR3 bases: TGCAGTGCTAGACTAGCGGGAAGGGATAATGAGCAGTTCTTC. As protein: CSARLAGRDNEQFF. The chain recombines TRBV20-1 with TRBJ2-1; 9 positions agree with TRBD2. From germline, CDR1 is DFQATT and CDR2 SNEGSKA (reference sequence). V gave up 2 bases and J gave up 7 bases; unmatched junction bases: 6. The CDR3 is 14 amino acids.

This clonotype has more than one count but fewer than ten. The chain links TRBV28 to TRBJ1-6, with 11 bases that match TRBD1. The CDR3 loop spans 13 amino acids. Germline V gives CDR1 MDHEN, CDR2 SYDVKM. Trimming at V came to 10 bases and at J to 10 bases, leaving 6 bases not matched to a gene. In nucleotides, the CDR3 is TGTGCCATACTGGGACAGGGGGTCTCACCCCTCCACTTT. Residues: CAILGQGVSPLHF.

This clonotype was picked up a small number of times. This chain joins TRBV3-1 and TRBJ2-1; 9 bases agree with TRBD2. The length of the CDR3 is 17 residues. Germline CDR1 LGHDT, CDR2 YNNKEL (reference sequence). With 0 bases clipped from V and 4 bases from J, the junction kept 7 bases outside the gene matches. CDR3 DNA sequence: TGTGCCAGCAGCCAAGATCGTAGCGGGAGCCGGTACAATGAGCAGTTCTTC. It specifies CASSQDRSGSRYNEQFF.